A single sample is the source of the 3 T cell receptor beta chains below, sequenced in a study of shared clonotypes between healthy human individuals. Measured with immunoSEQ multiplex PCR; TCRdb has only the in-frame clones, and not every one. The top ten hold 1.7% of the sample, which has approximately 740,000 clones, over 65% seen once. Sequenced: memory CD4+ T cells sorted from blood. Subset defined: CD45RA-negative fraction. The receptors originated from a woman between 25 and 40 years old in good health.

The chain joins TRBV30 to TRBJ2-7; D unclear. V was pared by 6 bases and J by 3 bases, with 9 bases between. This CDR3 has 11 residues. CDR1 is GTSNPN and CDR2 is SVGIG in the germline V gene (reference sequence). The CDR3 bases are TGTGCCTGTGACATGCACTACGAGCAGTACTTC. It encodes CACDMHYEQYF.

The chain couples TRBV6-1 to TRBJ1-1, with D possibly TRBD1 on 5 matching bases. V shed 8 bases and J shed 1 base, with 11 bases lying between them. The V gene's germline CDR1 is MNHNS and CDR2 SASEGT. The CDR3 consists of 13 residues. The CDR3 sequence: CASWGWGNTEAFF. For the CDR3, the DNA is TGTGCCAGCTGGGGGTGGGGGAACACTGAAGCTTTCTTT.

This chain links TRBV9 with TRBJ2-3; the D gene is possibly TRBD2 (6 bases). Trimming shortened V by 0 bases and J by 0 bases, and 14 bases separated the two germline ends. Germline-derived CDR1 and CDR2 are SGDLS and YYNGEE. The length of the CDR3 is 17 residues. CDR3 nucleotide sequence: TGTGCCAGCAGCGTAGCTACATTGGGGACTAGCACAGATACGCAGTATTTT. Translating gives CASSVATLGTSTDTQYF.